Listed below are T cell receptor beta chains from one sample, sequenced in a study of beta chain features in type 1 diabetes. Clones were sequenced by immunoSEQ multiplex PCR, and TCRdb holds only the in-frame ones, with some missing. The sample includes just over 600,000 clones, around 15% of them seen just once. Sequencing was performed on naive CD4+ T cells from blood. The receptor set was obtained from a man between 18 and 35 years old in good health. CDR3s include the opening cysteine and the closing phenylalanine or tryptophan. D genes are given only for firm matches. Clone size is given for some rows only: seen once, a few or many times, or a class if the clone is expanded.

v_call: TRBV5-6
clone_size: few
j_call: TRBJ2-5
d_call: NA
cdr3_nt: TGTGCCAGCAGCTTGGCTCAGGGTCAGACCCAGTACTTC
cdr3_aa: CASSLAQGQTQYF

v_call: TRBV5-1
clone_size: NA
j_call: TRBJ2-3
d_call: NA
cdr3_nt: TGCGCCAGCAGCTTGGGAACTTCTCTTACCACAGATACGCAGTATTTT
cdr3_aa: CASSLGTSLTTDTQYF

v_call: TRBV28
clone_size: few
j_call: TRBJ1-5
d_call: NA
cdr3_nt: TGTGCCAGTACCGGCGGGGGTCGGCAGCCCCAGCATTTT
cdr3_aa: CASTGGGRQPQHF

v_call: TRBV5-1
clone_size: few
j_call: TRBJ1-1
d_call: NA
cdr3_nt: TGCGCCAGCAGCTTACAAAACACTGAAGCTTTCTTT
cdr3_aa: CASSLQNTEAFF

v_call: TRBV5-1
clone_size: NA
j_call: TRBJ2-3
d_call: TRBD2
cdr3_nt: TGCGCCAGCAGCTTGACTGGCGGGGGGATGAGGAATACGCAGTATTTT
cdr3_aa: CASSLTGGGMRNTQYF

v_call: TRBV27
clone_size: few
j_call: TRBJ2-7
d_call: NA
cdr3_nt: TGTGCCAGCAGTTTACGGCCCTACCTTTCCTACGAGCAGTACTTC
cdr3_aa: CASSLRPYLSYEQYF

v_call: TRBV18
clone_size: few
j_call: TRBJ1-1
d_call: NA
cdr3_nt: TGTGCCAGCTTCCAAATAGCGGGAAGATACACTGAAGCTTTCTTT
cdr3_aa: CASFQIAGRYTEAFF

v_call: TRBV7-2
clone_size: NA
j_call: TRBJ1-2
d_call: NA
cdr3_nt: TGTGCCAGCAGCCCAGGACAGATTCCTAACTATGGCTACACCTTC
cdr3_aa: CASSPGQIPNYGYTF

v_call: TRBV11-3
clone_size: few
j_call: TRBJ2-1
d_call: TRBD2
cdr3_nt: TGTGCCAGCAGCTTACCTGGACTAGCGGGAGGGTCCGCTGAGCAGTTCTTC
cdr3_aa: CASSLPGLAGGSAEQFF

v_call: TRBV7-9
clone_size: few
j_call: TRBJ1-2
d_call: NA
cdr3_nt: TGTGCCAGCAGCTTAGGTGACAGGTCGCCCTATGGCTACACCTTC
cdr3_aa: CASSLGDRSPYGYTF

v_call: TRBV5-6
clone_size: NA
j_call: TRBJ2-5
d_call: TRBD1
cdr3_nt: TGTGCCAGCAGCATCAGGGGGCGGGAGACCCAGTACTTC
cdr3_aa: CASSIRGRETQYF

v_call: TRBV6-6
clone_size: NA
j_call: TRBJ2-3
d_call: TRBD2
cdr3_nt: TGTGCCAGCACCATGAGCGGGGCAACAGATACGCAGTATTTT
cdr3_aa: CASTMSGATDTQYF

v_call: TRBV6-5
clone_size: NA
j_call: TRBJ2-3
d_call: NA
cdr3_nt: TGTGCCAGCACCAACTCGGATACGCAGTATTTT
cdr3_aa: CASTNSDTQYF

v_call: TRBV14
clone_size: few
j_call: TRBJ2-3
d_call: NA
cdr3_nt: TGTGCCAGCAGCCGGATCACGGTTAGCACAGATACGCAGTATTTT
cdr3_aa: CASSRITVSTDTQYF

v_call: TRBV4-1
clone_size: few
j_call: TRBJ1-1
d_call: NA
cdr3_nt: TGCGCCAGCAGCCATGGGCAGGGAAGAGGCACTGAAGCTTTCTTT
cdr3_aa: CASSHGQGRGTEAFF

v_call: TRBV28
clone_size: NA
j_call: TRBJ1-2
d_call: TRBD1
cdr3_nt: TGTGCCAGCAGTCAGGGACAGGGTTATGGCTACACCTTC
cdr3_aa: CASSQGQGYGYTF

v_call: TRBV4-2
clone_size: NA
j_call: TRBJ2-7
d_call: TRBD2
cdr3_nt: TGTGCCAGCAGCCAGCCGGGACTAGTAGGGCAGTACTTC
cdr3_aa: CASSQPGLVGQYF

v_call: TRBV7-2
clone_size: few
j_call: TRBJ1-4
d_call: NA
cdr3_nt: TGTGCCAGCAGCTTAGCAGGGGCTAATGAAAAACTGTTTTTT
cdr3_aa: CASSLAGANEKLFF

v_call: TRBV6-5
clone_size: once
j_call: TRBJ2-7
d_call: NA
cdr3_nt: TGTGCCAGCAGCCTTAACTCACTCTACTACGAGCAGTACTTC
cdr3_aa: CASSLNSLYYEQYF

v_call: TRBV7-2
clone_size: few
j_call: TRBJ2-2
d_call: TRBD2
cdr3_nt: TGTGCCAGCAGGTTGACTAGCGGCGTTAACACCGGGGAGCTGTTTTTT
cdr3_aa: CASRLTSGVNTGELFF

v_call: TRBV6-1
clone_size: NA
j_call: TRBJ1-2
d_call: NA
cdr3_nt: TGTGCCAGCAGTGCCCCTCGGGGGGCTGCTCTCTATGGCTACACCTTC
cdr3_aa: CASSAPRGAALYGYTF

v_call: TRBV18
clone_size: few
j_call: TRBJ1-3
d_call: NA
cdr3_nt: TGTGCCAGCTCAAGCGACAGGTTCACCTCTGGAAACACCATATATTTT
cdr3_aa: CASSSDRFTSGNTIYF

v_call: TRBV7-9
clone_size: few
j_call: TRBJ2-7
d_call: NA
cdr3_nt: TGTGCCAGCTCCAGGGTCTGGGCCTACGAGCAGTACTTC
cdr3_aa: CASSRVWAYEQYF

v_call: TRBV9
clone_size: NA
j_call: TRBJ2-7
d_call: NA
cdr3_nt: TGTGCCAGCAGCGTAGATCCAGGGGACCACGAGCAGTACTTC
cdr3_aa: CASSVDPGDHEQYF

v_call: TRBV2
clone_size: NA
j_call: TRBJ2-3
d_call: NA
cdr3_nt: TGTGCCAGCAGTGTTGGGCGGACAGTCACAGATACGCAGTATTTT
cdr3_aa: CASSVGRTVTDTQYF

v_call: TRBV11-2
clone_size: few
j_call: TRBJ2-7
d_call: NA
cdr3_nt: TGTGCCAGCAGCTTGTCCGGGACTCAGACCTACGAGCAGTACTTC
cdr3_aa: CASSLSGTQTYEQYF

v_call: TRBV5-1
clone_size: few
j_call: TRBJ2-1
d_call: NA
cdr3_nt: TGCGCCAGCAGCTTGGTTCCCTTGGGGACCCTGGATGAGCAGTTCTTC
cdr3_aa: CASSLVPLGTLDEQFF

v_call: TRBV29-1
clone_size: few
j_call: TRBJ2-1
d_call: TRBD1
cdr3_nt: TGCAGCGTCGACGGGACAGTCCACAATGAGCAGTTCTTC
cdr3_aa: CSVDGTVHNEQFF

v_call: TRBV7-2
clone_size: few
j_call: TRBJ2-7
d_call: NA
cdr3_nt: TGTGCCAGCAGCTTAGAACGGAGCTCCTACGAGCAGTACTTC
cdr3_aa: CASSLERSSYEQYF

v_call: TRBV10-3
clone_size: few
j_call: TRBJ2-1
d_call: TRBD1
cdr3_nt: TGTGCCATCAGTGAATCGAGACAGGGGGCTGGTGAGCAGTTCTTC
cdr3_aa: CAISESRQGAGEQFF

v_call: TRBV7-9
clone_size: few
j_call: TRBJ2-3
d_call: TRBD2
cdr3_nt: TGTGCCAGCAGCACCCGGACTAGCGGGAGGGCAGATACGCAGTATTTT
cdr3_aa: CASSTRTSGRADTQYF

v_call: TRBV7-3
clone_size: few
j_call: TRBJ1-1
d_call: TRBD1
cdr3_nt: TGTGCCAGCAGCCCCAACAGGGGAAAGCCTGAAGCTTTCTTT
cdr3_aa: CASSPNRGKPEAFF

v_call: TRBV7-3
clone_size: NA
j_call: TRBJ2-3
d_call: NA
cdr3_nt: TGTGCCAGCAGCGGGGGACTCCTAGATACGCAGTATTTT
cdr3_aa: CASSGGLLDTQYF

v_call: TRBV7-9
clone_size: few
j_call: TRBJ2-7
d_call: NA
cdr3_nt: TGTGCCAGCAGCCTAAGGGACAAATCCTACGAGCAGTACTTC
cdr3_aa: CASSLRDKSYEQYF

v_call: TRBV4-2
clone_size: NA
j_call: TRBJ2-7
d_call: NA
cdr3_nt: TGTGCCAGCAGCCAAGGAGCCGCGGGTGGCTACGAGCAGTACTTC
cdr3_aa: CASSQGAAGGYEQYF

v_call: TRBV2
clone_size: few
j_call: TRBJ1-1
d_call: NA
cdr3_nt: TGTGCCAGCAGTGCAAACGTAATGAACACTGAAGCTTTCTTT
cdr3_aa: CASSANVMNTEAFF

v_call: TRBV13
clone_size: few
j_call: TRBJ1-6
d_call: NA
cdr3_nt: TGTGCCAGCAGCTTAGGGGTCTCACCCCTCCACTTT
cdr3_aa: CASSLGVSPLHF

v_call: TRBV7-2
clone_size: NA
j_call: TRBJ1-6
d_call: NA
cdr3_nt: TGCGCCAGCAGCCAATTAAAGGGTGATAATTCACCCCTCCACTTT
cdr3_aa: CASSQLKGDNSPLHF

v_call: TRBV6-5
clone_size: few
j_call: TRBJ1-2
d_call: NA
cdr3_nt: TGTGCCAGCAGTTACCAGCAGTGGGGAGACTATGGCTACACCTTC
cdr3_aa: CASSYQQWGDYGYTF

v_call: TRBV5-1
clone_size: NA
j_call: TRBJ2-7
d_call: TRBD2
cdr3_nt: TGCGCCAGCATGCTCAGCTTTAGCGGGGGCTCCTCCTACGAGCAGTACTTC
cdr3_aa: CASMLSFSGGSSYEQYF